The 20 T cell receptor beta chains presented below share a single source sample, sequenced in a study of cytomegalovirus exposure and HLA in healthy donors. Generated by immunoSEQ multiplex PCR, the TCRdb table keeps only in-frame clones and is missing some. The sample consists of about 160,000 clones, roughly 89% of them appearing once. Sequencing used PBMCs. The receptors stem from a man between 18 and 29 years old in good health and CMV-seropositive.

On this clone: Other DNA sequences in the sample encode the same CDR3. This rearrangement joins TRBV4-1 to TRBJ2-7; tentative D call: TRBD1 (6 bases). The CDR3 consists of 14 residues. Trimming removed 3 bases from V and 3 bases from J, with 12 bases in between. CDR1 and CDR2 (germline): MGHRA, YSYEKL. The CDR3 reads CASSQGQGIYEQYF. The CDR3 DNA follows: TGCGCCAGCAGCCAGGGCCAGGGGATCTACGAGCAGTACTTC.

This chain connects TRBV27 to TRBJ2-1; 7 bases fit TRBD1. Germline lookup yields CDR1 MNHEY and CDR2 SMNVEV (reference sequence). V dropped 2 bases and J dropped 8; count of bases not matched to a gene: 6. This CDR3 is built from 14 residues. CDR3 amino acids: CASSLINRGDEQFF. In nucleotides, the CDR3 is TGTGCCAGCAGTTTAATTAACAGGGGCGATGAGCAGTTCTTC.

The chain joins TRBV4-2 to TRBJ1-4; 7 nucleotides match TRBD1. Germline loops: CDR1 LGHNA, CDR2 YNFKEQ. This CDR3 is 17 amino acids long. J lost 7 bases, V lost 2 bases, and 13 bases had no gene match. CDR3 residues: CASSQFGSGTALEKLFF. Written as DNA, the CDR3 is TGTGCCAGCAGCCAATTCGGAAGTGGGACAGCCCTTGAAAAACTGTTTTTT.

CDR3 residues: CASSQGTSGAYEQYF. In nucleotides, the CDR3 is TGTGCCAGCAGCCAAGGGACTAGCGGGGCCTACGAGCAGTACTTC. The chain couples TRBV27 to TRBJ2-7; 13 bases fit TRBD2. CDR3 length: 15 amino acids. The germline gives CDR1 MNHEY, CDR2 SMNVEV (reference sequence). Trimming removed 6 bases from V and 2 bases from J; junction bases left unmatched: 4.

CDR3 bases: TGTGCCAGCAGCGTAGCCCCCCGACTAGACGACAATGAGCAGTTCTTC. Translated, it gives CASSVAPRLDDNEQFF. The V and J genes are TRBV9 and TRBJ2-1, with D possibly being TRBD2 (6 bases). In germline, CDR1 is SGDLS, CDR2 YYNGEE. Deletions cut 0 bases from V and 5 bases from J, with 15 bases between. The CDR3 runs to 16 residues.

The chain joins TRBV13 to TRBJ1-1; D gene ambiguous. This CDR3 region has 13 residues. Germline-derived CDR1 and CDR2 are PRHDT and FYEKMQ (reference sequence). V was cut by 1 base and J by 5 bases, with 8 bases left in between. In DNA form, the CDR3 reads TGTGCCAGCAGCTTAGTTGGGAGGACTGAAGCTTTCTTT. Amino acids: CASSLVGRTEAFF.

This clone was found once. The CDR3 protein is CASRFGTTDTQYF. In DNA, the CDR3 is TGTGCCAGCAGGTTTGGGACTACAGATACGCAGTATTTT. The chain carries TRBV7-9 and TRBJ2-3; possible D gene TRBD2, 6 bases. There are 13 residues in the CDR3. From germline, CDR1 is SEHNR and CDR2 FQNEAQ (reference sequence). Trimming pared 6 bases from V and 3 bases from J, leaving 10 bases between.

This clone was detected only a few times. The V and J genes are TRBV10-3 and TRBJ1-2, with TRBD1 matching over 7 bases. Trimming at V came to 5 bases and at J to 4 bases, leaving 1 base not matched to a gene. The germline gives CDR1 ENHRY, CDR2 SYGVKD. The CDR3 is 12 residues long. The CDR3 DNA reads TGTGCCATCAGTACAGGGGCCTATGGCTACACCTTC. This sequence encodes CAISTGAYGYTF.

V is TRBV5-1 and J is TRBJ1-2; 9 bases agree with TRBD1. Trimming removed 4 bases from V and 4 bases from J; junction bases left unmatched: 8. Germline V gene sequence: CDR1 SGHRS, CDR2 YFSETQ. This CDR3 comprises 15 residues. CDR3 sequence reads: CASSSGQGTFYGYTF. The CDR3 DNA is TGCGCCAGCAGCAGCGGACAGGGGACCTTCTATGGCTACACCTTC.

The V gene is TRBV4-2, the J gene TRBJ1-3; a possible D gene is TRBD1 (6 bases). Trimming took 2 bases from V and 0 from J, leaving 11 bases between them. The CDR3 has 16 amino acids. The V gene's germline CDR1 is LGHNA and CDR2 YNFKEQ. CDR3 nucleotides: TGTGCCAGCAGCCAAAATGGGGACAACTCTGGAAACACCATATATTTT. As protein: CASSQNGDNSGNTIYF.

V gene TRBV28 combines with J gene TRBJ1-5; maybe TRBD1 (5 bases). Between the trimmed V and J ends, which lost 4 bases and 1 base, there was a span of 17 bases. This CDR3 is built from 17 residues. Germline values: CDR1 MDHEN, CDR2 SYDVKM. The CDR3 loop is CASSSPRKGASNQPQHF. Written as DNA, the CDR3 is TGTGCCAGCAGTTCCCCCCGGAAAGGGGCCAGCAATCAGCCCCAGCATTTT.

The chain uses TRBV19 and TRBJ2-7, with TRBD1 matching over 7 bases. V shed 4 bases, J shed 3 bases, and the junction held 6 bases outside the gene matches. The CDR3 is 14 residues long. The germline CDR1 and CDR2 sequences are LNHDA and SQIVND (reference sequence). In DNA form, the CDR3 reads TGTGCCAGTAGTACGCGACAGGGATACTACGAGCAGTACTTC. Its protein is CASSTRQGYYEQYF.

This sequence joins TRBV11-3 and TRBJ2-7, with 10 bases lining up with TRBD2. CDR3 size: 15 residues. Germline V gene data show CDR1 as SGHNT and CDR2 as YENEEA. V lost 1 base to trimming and J lost 7 bases; unmatched junction nucleotides: 7. The CDR3 region has the DNA TGTGCCAGCAGCTTAGGGCTAGCGGGAGTCCCGGAGCAGTACTTC. This translates into CASSLGLAGVPEQYF.

This chain connects TRBV30 to TRBJ2-5, with a possible D match to TRBD1 (5 bases). V was shortened by 0 bases and J by 5 bases, with 10 bases between the two germline ends. Germline V gene lookup returns CDR1 GTSNPN and CDR2 SVGIG (reference sequence). The CDR3 is 13 amino acids. CDR3 in amino acids: CAWSVRGAETQYF. In DNA, the CDR3 is TGTGCCTGGAGTGTAAGGGGCGCGGAGACCCAGTACTTC.

The CDR3 spells CASSIAGQPQHF. DNA of the CDR3: TGTGCCAGTAGTATAGCTGGCCAGCCCCAGCATTTT. This rearrangement joins TRBV19 to TRBJ1-5, with D uncertain. Germline CDR1 reads LNHDA; CDR2 reads SQIVND (reference sequence). V gave up 1 base and J gave up 7 bases, with 5 bases separating them. The CDR3 is made up of 12 amino acids.

V and J are TRBV9 and TRBJ2-1; tentative D call: TRBD2 (6 bases). The length of the CDR3 is 15 residues. Germline V gene sequence: CDR1 SGDLS, CDR2 YYNGEE. The V and J ends lost 4 bases and 3 bases respectively, with 14 bases between them. The DNA for the CDR3 is TGTGCCAGCAGCACCGAGGGACTTATCTACAATGAGCAGTTCTTC. Protein: CASSTEGLIYNEQFF.

This clone was recorded once. The gene calls are TRBV9 and TRBJ1-1; perhaps TRBD1 as D (6 bases). The CDR3 is 12 residues long. Trimming cost V 7 bases and J 5 bases, with 12 bases left between them. The germline gives CDR1 SGDLS, CDR2 YYNGEE. This chain's CDR3 is CASGGARTEAFF. CDR3 bases: TGTGCCAGCGGGGGGGCACGGACTGAAGCTTTCTTT.

This clone occurred once. This chain uses TRBV4-1 with TRBJ2-1; D is unclear. V was shortened by 6 bases and J by 4 bases, with 16 bases between the two germline ends. Germline CDR1 reads MGHRA; CDR2 reads YSYEKL. This CDR3 contains 15 residues. CDR3 amino acids: CASSYLQVAYNEQFF. CDR3 DNA: TGCGCCAGCAGTTACCTCCAGGTGGCTTACAATGAGCAGTTCTTC.

The chain has TRBV28 and TRBJ2-1, with 10 bases aligning to TRBD2. CDR1 MDHEN and CDR2 SYDVKM come from the germline V gene. This CDR3 comprises 17 residues. Trimming removed 4 bases from V and 7 bases from J; junction bases left unmatched: 13. CDR3 DNA sequence: TGTGCCAGCAGTTCACCCCTCGGAAGCGGGAGGGCTAATGAGCAGTTCTTC. Encoded protein: CASSSPLGSGRANEQFF.

The J gene is TRBJ2-7, the V gene TRBV19, with a tentative D call TRBD1 (5 bases). Germline V gene lookup returns CDR1 LNHDA and CDR2 SQIVND (reference sequence). The length of the CDR3 is 15 residues. Trimming took 5 bases from V and 4 from J, leaving 18 bases between them. CDR3 bases: TGTGCCAGTAGTCCCGACAGAGCTTCGACGTACGAGCAGTACTTC. Its protein product is CASSPDRASTYEQYF.